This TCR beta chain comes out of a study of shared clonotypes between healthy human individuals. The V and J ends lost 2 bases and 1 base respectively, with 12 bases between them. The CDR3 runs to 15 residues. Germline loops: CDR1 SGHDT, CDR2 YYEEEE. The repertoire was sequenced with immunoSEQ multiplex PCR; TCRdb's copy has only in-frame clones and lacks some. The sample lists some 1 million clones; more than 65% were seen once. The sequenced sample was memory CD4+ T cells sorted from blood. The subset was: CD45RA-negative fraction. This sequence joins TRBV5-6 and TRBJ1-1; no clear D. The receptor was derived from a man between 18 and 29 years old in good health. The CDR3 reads CASSFGDLGNTEAFF. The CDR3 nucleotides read TGTGCCAGCAGCTTTGGAGATTTGGGGAACACTGAAGCTTTCTTT.